This TCR beta chain was profiled in a study of blood T cell repertoires in COVID-19. Study details: Specimens from acute and convalescent COVID-19 originated in the United States, Italy and Spain. The analysed material was cDNA or gDNA that came from T cells, B-cell-depleted T cells, or PBMCs.

The CDR3 totals 16 residues. The V end lost 0 bases, the J end lost 0 bases, and 9 bases lay between the germline ends. Looked up from germline, CDR1 is LGHDT and CDR2 is YNNKEL (reference sequence). Followed longitudinally, the Seattle patients had been enrolled during active infection. Original analysis: Using reference gene primer amplification, nucleated cell counts were estimated. Assay used: immunoSEQ multiplex PCR; TCRdb lists only in-frame clones, some missing. D and trimming come from the DNA, and the V and J calls and clone size come from that table. The sample includes about 160,000 clones, 80% to 95% of them seen just once.

Material for sequencing was peripheral blood. The receptor was isolated from a man aged 25-45 years with COVID-19, enrolled during active disease. The chain joins TRBV3-1 (or the pseudogene TRBV3-2) to TRBJ1-3; D is unresolved. This CDR3 reads CASSQDRIFSGNTIYF. The CDR3 bases are TGTGCCAGCAGCCAAGACAGGATTTTCTCTGGAAACACCATATATTTT.